Reported below is one T cell receptor beta chain. This sample is drawn from a study of blood T cell repertoires in COVID-19. Background on the study: Whether acute or convalescent, the COVID-19 samples came from the United States, Italy and Spain.

Sequencing was performed with immunoSEQ multiplex PCR; in TCRdb, only in-frame clones are kept and a portion is missing. The table includes under 150,000 clones, less than 85% detected once. The TCR sequence derives from a human donor in a cohort sampled during active COVID-19. Sequences were obtained from peripheral blood.

The CDR3 sequence is CASSFLPTGGLGTQYF. CDR3 nucleotide sequence: TGTGCCAGCAGTTTTCTCCCGACAGGGGGCTTAGGGACCCAGTACTTC. The chain couples TRBV27 to TRBJ2-5, with TRBD1 identical over 10 bases. Germline CDR1 reads MNHEY; CDR2 reads SMNVEV (reference sequence). J gave up 7 bases and V 3 bases, and 11 bases lay outside the gene matches. The CDR3 is 16 amino acids.